Reported below is one T cell receptor beta chain. Its antigen is still unknown. No qualities accompany the bases; no much larger clone lies one base away. The cohort was made up of approximately 670 healthy bone marrow donors. At the time of sampling, all cohort members were nominally healthy, though unrecorded immune exposures were likely present. The donor tested CMV seropositive and was one of the 289 seropositive cohort members. Each donor provided a peripheral blood sample, and peripheral blood mononuclear cells were used for TCR beta sequencing. Genomic DNA was extracted from the blood cell samples with the Qiagen DNeasy Blood Extraction Kit. Via the germline V gene (reference sequence), CDR1 is LNHDA and CDR2 SQIVND. Counted from cysteine to phenylalanine, this CDR3 has 14 amino acids. The CDR3 DNA has 42 bases and is translated from base 1. Trimming takes 10 bases off V and 4 bases off J; junction bases not matched to a gene: 9.

Libraries were built with the immunoSEQ multiplex PCR assay. A mixture of 60 forward primers for TCR Vbeta segments and 13 reverse primers for TCR Jbeta segments was used in the multiplex PCR. The CDR3 region of rearranged TCR beta genes was amplified from genomic DNA with a multiplex PCR assay. The amplified TCR beta libraries were sequenced on the Illumina HiSeq System as 87-base-pair reads. Processing in the source paper ran as follows. A later analysis tallied around 82 million unique TCR beta chains across the 610 or so repertoires, and 10 million to 11 million of those chains were shared by two or more donors. To remove PCR and sequencing errors, raw reads were error-corrected and collapsed into unique sequences using a nearest-neighbor algorithm that merged closely related sequences. Alignment of CDR3 sequences to IMGT reference sequences was used to assign V, D and J gene segments. For a sequence to be retained, a match of at least six nucleotides to both a V gene segment and a J gene segment was required. Rearrangements were classified as productive when the CDR3 lacked stop codons and remained in frame with V and J, and all other rearrangements were classified as non-productive. CDR3 was defined according to IMGT convention as the region running from the second conserved V-encoded cysteine to the conserved J-encoded phenylalanine. Sequences without an unambiguous match to a single V gene segment were excluded from the earlier analysis of about 630 of the donors. In an earlier analysis of approximately 550 of the donors, V segments were called functional above 56.7% productive rearrangements and were called segregating when the between-donor standard deviation exceeded 5%. To diagnose cytomegalovirus status from the catalog of TCR beta chain sequences, a statistical classification framework was built. A later analysis assigned V and J genes by comparing TCR nucleotide sequences with IMGT/GENE-DB human TR gene sequences. In a later analysis, CDR3 sequences and most-parsimonious VDJ recombination scenarios were assigned using the TCRdist pipeline. In a later analysis, every TCR beta chain was defined by the combination of its CDR3 amino acid sequence and its V-gene family, and reads without a unique V-gene family were dropped. A later analysis removed 600 or so highly shared, low-generation-probability nucleotide sequences to deal with suspected cross-contamination and a sequencing artifact. For each public chain, a later analysis derived a clonal expansion index from normalized ranks of inferred template counts within each repertoire. In a later analysis, generation probabilities were computed using a VDJ recombination model fitted to out-of-frame rearrangements, and the results were checked against IGoR. In a later analysis, hypergeometric tests were used to score TCR-TCR, TCR-HLA and TCR-CMV co-occurrence, with a repertoire-size bias correction applied to TCR pairs. False discovery rates were estimated in a later analysis by permuting HLA or CMV assignments 20 times. In a later analysis, co-occurring TCRs were grouped with DBSCAN, and TCRdist sequence similarity was added when clustering was performed within HLA-allele-positive subsets. Repertoires with fewer than 30,000 or more than 120,000 public chains, plus five repertoires with anomalous nucleotide sharing, were excluded from co-occurrence clustering. As stored in TCRdb, this immuneACCESS dataset retains in-frame rearrangements with V and J assigned. A fraction of the clones does not appear; measured against another copy, unresolved V genes explain less than half of the discrepancy, and the remainder lacks a known reason. The V and J calls and clone size come from that table; D and trimming were worked out from the DNA. Present in this sample are approximately 110,000 clones, less than 85% of which were seen just once. 7.5% to 9% of the sample goes to the ten largest clones.

The sample originates from a study of cytomegalovirus exposure and HLA in healthy donors (dated by TCRdb to 2016 to 2017). Turning to the overall study: An earlier analysis of about 530 of the donors reported 276 Gb of sequence data and 95 million to 140 million unique TCR beta sequences obtained from roughly 180 million T cells. An early release that covered 640 HLA-typed donors contained 250 to 350 gigabases of sequencing data and tens of millions of unique TCR sequences. Among the approximately 400 genotyped donors, about 83% belonged to the genetic ancestry cluster associated with self-reported Caucasian donors. The study was designed to test whether signatures of past pathogen exposure could be identified by cataloging public T cell receptors. The study profiled the T cell repertoires of approximately 700 subjects by immunosequencing and related them to cytomegalovirus serostatus. In addition to the first cohort of 666 subjects, a separate validation cohort of 120 different subjects was used. To predict cytomegalovirus infection status, the study combined high-throughput TCR immunosequencing, statistical association of individual TCRs with disease status, and machine learning. A later analysis re-examined previously published TCR beta repertoires from just over 650 donors and added high-resolution HLA genotyping to investigate patterns of TCR occurrence. In the later analysis, no new phenotypic data were used to find candidate immune exposures; instead, reliance was placed on TCR beta sequences and their occurrence across donors. In an earlier analysis of 550 to 700 of the donors, high-throughput TCR beta sequencing was used to judge whether each TCR beta V gene segment behaved as functional or pseudogenic. Donor age, sex, ethnicity and CMV serostatus were compiled together with the repertoire data. In a later genetic analysis, genome-wide SNP genotypes for about three fifths of the 666 donors were used, and that subset was treated as a discovery cohort. All discovery cohort repertoires had been generated using a single sequencing platform. Class I and class II HLA loci were covered by the typing at four-digit resolution. The number of typed donors differed by locus: 629-630 for A, B, C, DRB1 and DQB1; 522 for DQA1; approximately 600 for DPA1; and around 490 for DPB1. Roughly 5 DR-DQ haplotypes were handled as single units for association and clustering because linkage in the cohort was strong. Across roughly 420 genotyped donors of the cohort, an average of roughly 200,000 unique TCR beta nucleotide sequences per donor were sequenced, and roughly 20% of those sequences were non-productive. Points the paper makes about the study in general: Across donors, most TCR sequences were observed very rarely, whereas some public TCRs were present in many individuals. At a false discovery rate of 0.05, a later analysis linked 15,000 to 20,000 TCR beta sequences to specific HLA alleles. Linkage disequilibrium might explain the correlated functional status among segregating V segments, but an unknown experimental factor could not be excluded. When HLA alleles, especially DR and DQ, strongly co-occurred, attributing TCR associations to individual alleles was difficult. According to a later analysis, most CMV-associated TCR beta chains appeared to be HLA-restricted, and the HLA associations seemed to be driven largely by CMV exposure. The authors suggested that the approach could potentially be extended to other disease states and immunological phenotypes. Because counts were too low, 15 to 20 rarely observed V segments, including chromosome 9 orphons, were excluded from the earlier analysis of 587 of the donors. A total of 150 or so TCR beta chains were listed by the study as associated with cytomegalovirus. Immune exposure information for the cohort was limited to CMV serostatus. In an earlier analysis of some 500 of the donors, most TCR beta V segments were observed in productive rearrangements about 87% or about 30% of the time, broadly matching IMGT annotations. A further reported finding was that TCR beta sequences accurately predicted the HLA-A and HLA-B alleles for most subjects in the first cohort. The 87-base-pair reads could not distinguish some IMGT-functional V segments, including TRBV6-2 and TRBV6-3, so those segments were excluded. Sequencing depth was assumed to be roughly uniform across donors in the presence/absence analyses, though that assumption may not hold. V-gene and J-gene trimming of TCR beta chains was associated with a missense DCLRE1C variant in a later genetic analysis, and the association was replicated in an independent cohort. A few of the identified cytomegalovirus-associated TCR beta chains were confirmed in vitro to be specific for cytomegalovirus antigens. Because some donors lacked HLA typing at each locus, the association tests relied only on the typed subset. A later analysis found that HLA-associated TCR beta chains were more clonally expanded and had lower generation probabilities than equally common non-associated chains. A group of highly shared sequence variants was considered likely to be a technical artifact of the sequencing pipeline. Cytomegalovirus status was reported to be diagnosed by the classifier with high specificity and sensitivity in both the original and validation cohorts. Several of the top co-occurrence clusters appeared to be linked to parvovirus B19, influenza, CMV and Epstein-Barr virus, according to a later analysis. Only TCR beta chains were sequenced in this cohort, and the absence of alpha or paired-chain data limited detectable features. In a later analysis, TCR association rates were found to vary across HLA loci, with the most associated TCRs seen for DRB1 alleles and the fewest for HLA-C alleles. A later genetic analysis reported fewer N-insertions in productive TCRs among donors in an Asian-associated ancestry cluster than the approximately 670-donor mean.

The specimen was PBMCs. The chain is made from TRBV19 and TRBJ1-1, with TRBD1 identical over 10 junction bases. The sequence was collected from a man in his forties or fifties in good health and CMV-seropositive. The CDR3 in this case is CAIIPGTGATEAFF. At the DNA level, the sequence is TGTGCCATTATCCCCGGGACAGGGGCCACTGAAGCTTTCTTT.